Below are 31 T cell receptor beta chains sequenced from a single sample in a study of cytomegalovirus exposure and HLA in healthy donors. Use of 60 Vbeta and 13 Jbeta primers characterized the PCR. TCRdb keeps only in-frame clones here, not all; method: immunoSEQ multiplex PCR. The data show about 62,000 clones, about 90% seen once. The sequencing input was PBMCs. Receptors were obtained from a man younger than 35 in good health and CMV-seronegative.

This rearrangement joins TRBV25-1 to TRBJ1-2; tentatively, D is TRBD1 (5 bases). V lost 2 bases to trimming and J lost 0 bases, with 10 bases between them. Germline V CDR1 and CDR2: MGHDK, SYGVNS. The CDR3 totals 15 residues. In nucleotides, the CDR3 is TGTGCCAGCAGTGAACGGGGGAAGCCTAACTATGGCTACACCTTC. It is translated as CASSERGKPNYGYTF.

The chain has TRBV5-4 and TRBJ2-7, with TRBD2 as a possible D gene (6 bases). The V end was cut by 5 bases, the J end by 0 bases, with 15 bases between. The CDR3 sequence is 15 residues long. Germline lookup yields CDR1 SGHNT and CDR2 YYREEE (reference sequence). In nucleotides, the CDR3 is TGTGCCAGCAGGGGGGGTCCCACGAGCTCCTACGAGCAGTACTTC. It codes for CASRGGPTSSYEQYF.

Only one count was recorded for this clone. V and J are TRBV2 and TRBJ1-4, with D possibly matching TRBD1 (5 bases). Trimming stripped 7 bases from V and 2 bases from J, with 14 bases between. The CDR3 contains 15 residues. CDR1 and CDR2 (germline): SNHLY, FYNNEI. The CDR3 loop is CASTSRVNTNEKLFF. CDR3 in DNA: TGTGCCAGCACTTCCAGGGTCAACACTAATGAAAAACTGTTTTTT.

This clone occurred once. The chain employs TRBV28 and TRBJ1-5; 7 positions match TRBD1. This CDR3 comprises 11 residues. Germline trimming cut 8 bases from V and 5 bases from J; bases unmatched to any gene: 0. Germline lookup yields CDR1 MDHEN and CDR2 SYDVKM. The CDR3 loop reads CASQGDQPQHF. CDR3 sequence (DNA): TGTGCCAGCCAGGGGGATCAGCCCCAGCATTTT.

This sequence joins TRBV6-1 and TRBJ2-1; TRBD2 aligns across 9 bases. Germline loops: CDR1 MNHNS, CDR2 SASEGT. This CDR3 spans 13 amino acids. V gave up 11 bases and J gave up 3 bases; unmatched junction bases: 5. The CDR3 sequence: CASAGGLYNEQFF. Written as DNA, the CDR3 is TGTGCCTCGGCGGGGGGGCTCTACAATGAGCAGTTCTTC.

The CDR3 spells CASSSFPYTDTQYF. Written as DNA, the CDR3 is TGTGCCAGCAGCTCCTTTCCCTACACAGATACGCAGTATTTT. V and J are TRBV7-2 and TRBJ2-3; D remains ambiguous. With 4 bases removed from V and 2 bases from J, the gap between germline ends came to 10 bases. The CDR3 has 14 residues. Germline assignment: CDR1 SGHTA and CDR2 FQGNSA.

The rearrangement uses TRBV7-6 and TRBJ2-1, with TRBD2 identical over 12 bases. The CDR3 sequence is 15 residues long. V lost 4 bases, J lost 10 bases, and 8 bases stayed unmatched. Germline loops: CDR1 SGHVS, CDR2 FNYEAQ. The CDR3 DNA sequence: TGTGCCAGCAGCTCCCTAGCGGGGGGGGTAAACGAGCAGTTCTTC. Protein sequence: CASSSLAGGVNEQFF.

The chain joins TRBV5-6 to TRBJ2-7; D perhaps matches TRBD1 (9 bases). Germline CDR1 and CDR2: SGHDT and YYEEEE. V was shortened by 6 bases and J by 5 bases, with 30 bases between the two germline ends. This CDR3 is built from 18 residues. This CDR3 is CASTVRGGRDRDIHEQYF. CDR3 sequence (DNA): TGTGCCAGCACCGTTCGGGGGGGCCGGGACAGGGATATCCACGAGCAGTACTTC.

The chain uses TRBV15 and TRBJ2-7; D ambiguous. The V end lost 2 bases, the J end lost 5 bases, and 7 bases lay between the germline ends. The CDR3 runs 12 residues. Germline-derived CDR1 and CDR2 are LNHNV and YYDKDF (reference sequence). The CDR3 loop reads CATSRPRDEQYF. CDR3 coding DNA: TGTGCCACCAGCAGACCTCGGGACGAGCAGTACTTC.

The chain links TRBV9 to TRBJ1-1, with a weak D call TRBD1 (5 bases). The germline V gene has CDR1 SGDLS and CDR2 YYNGEE. The CDR3 covers 15 residues. Trimming removed 2 bases at V and 3 bases at J, with 14 bases between. The CDR3 is CASSVKGDSDTEAFF. Here the CDR3 DNA reads TGTGCCAGCAGCGTGAAAGGGGATTCGGACACTGAAGCTTTCTTT.

The chain uses TRBV4-2 and TRBJ2-2, with 8 bases that match TRBD1. V lost 4 bases, J lost 1 base, and 11 bases stayed unmatched. The germline V gene has CDR1 LGHNA and CDR2 YNFKEQ. This CDR3 spans 18 amino acids. CDR3 DNA: TGTGCCAGCAGCCGAAATAGAATGGGACAGGAGAACACCGGGGAGCTGTTTTTT. The encoded protein is CASSRNRMGQENTGELFF.

This clone has a handful of counts. This chain's CDR3 is CSAPGTEAFF. DNA of the CDR3: TGCAGTGCCCCGGGCACTGAAGCTTTCTTT. This sequence joins TRBV29-1 and TRBJ1-1; unclear D gene. CDR1 is SQVTM and CDR2 is ANQGSEA in the germline V gene. CDR3 size: 10 residues.

The chain employs TRBV7-8 and TRBJ1-6; no clear D. V was clipped by 2 bases and J by 8 bases, with 7 bases between them. The length of the CDR3 is 13 residues. Germline CDR1 is SGHVS and CDR2 is FQNEAQ. Here the CDR3 reads CASSLKPDSPLHF. The DNA of the CDR3 is TGTGCCAGCAGCTTAAAACCAGATTCACCCCTCCACTTT.

The V and J genes are TRBV28 and TRBJ2-3; weak D call: TRBD2 (5 bases). The CDR3 has 13 amino acids. The V gene's germline CDR1 is MDHEN and CDR2 SYDVKM. V dropped 7 bases and J dropped 5 bases, with 13 bases sitting between them. The CDR3 nucleotides are TGTGCCAGCAAGGCACCGAGGGTAGATACGCAGTATTTT. This encodes CASKAPRVDTQYF.

This sequence joins TRBV9 and TRBJ2-1; no firm D call. CDR3 length: 15 residues. Per germline, CDR1 SGDLS and CDR2 YYNGEE. The V end was cut by 0 bases, the J end by 0 bases, with 7 bases between. CDR3 amino acids: CASSVGAYSYNEQFF. For the CDR3, the DNA is TGTGCCAGCAGCGTAGGTGCCTACTCCTACAATGAGCAGTTCTTC.

The rearrangement links TRBV6-1 to TRBJ2-1, with D possibly TRBD1 on 6 matching bases. This CDR3 is 12 amino acids long. V was shortened by 8 bases and J by 12 bases, with 17 bases between the two germline ends. CDR1 MNHNS and CDR2 SASEGT come from the germline V gene. DNA for the CDR3: TGTGCCAGCGACAGGTCCCCGGGTGGGCAGTTCTTC. Its translation: CASDRSPGGQFF.

This clone showed up just once. The rearrangement links TRBV11-2 to TRBJ2-1; 11 bases are a match to TRBD2. Losses at the gene ends were 6 bases for V and 3 bases for J; bases not matched to a gene: 1. Germline loops: CDR1 SGHAT, CDR2 FQNNGV. This CDR3 is built from 14 residues. For the CDR3, the DNA is TGTGCCAGCAGGGGACTAGCGGTCTACAATGAGCAGTTCTTC. This translates into CASRGLAVYNEQFF.

The genes are TRBV6-5 and TRBJ1-2, with TRBD1 as a possible D gene (6 bases). Germline assignment: CDR1 MNHEY and CDR2 SVGAGI. The V end was cut by 7 bases, the J end by 6 bases, with 18 bases between. The CDR3 consists of 14 residues. This CDR3 is CASTPVGQNDGYTF. The CDR3, as DNA: TGTGCCAGCACCCCGGTTGGACAGAACGATGGCTACACCTTC.

The rearrangement joins TRBV28 to TRBJ2-3; 9 bases map to TRBD1. Germline values: CDR1 MDHEN, CDR2 SYDVKM. J was trimmed by 3 bases and V by 2 bases; bases with no gene match: 3. CDR3 size: 15 residues. CDR3 DNA: TGTGCCAGCAGTTTACTGACAGGGGGAACAGATACGCAGTATTTT. It is translated as CASSLLTGGTDTQYF.

This clone was observed a single time. CDR3: CASSDASSYEQYF. The CDR3 DNA is TGTGCCAGCAGTGATGCTAGCTCCTACGAGCAGTACTTC. The chain recombines TRBV9 with TRBJ2-7, with no clear D. V was clipped by 5 bases and J by 0 bases, with 9 bases between them. In germline, CDR1 is SGDLS, CDR2 YYNGEE. The CDR3 contains 13 residues.

This clone was counted a few times. The chain joins TRBV4-1 to TRBJ2-5; possibly TRBD1 for D (5 bases). V was cut by 0 bases and J by 1 base, with 12 bases left in between. The CDR3 is 16 amino acids. Germline values: CDR1 MGHRA, CDR2 YSYEKL. The CDR3 loop reads CASSQDLGALQETQYF. Written as DNA, the CDR3 is TGCGCCAGCAGCCAAGACTTAGGGGCCCTCCAAGAGACCCAGTACTTC.

This chain joins TRBV5-4 and TRBJ2-5, with TRBD2 identical over 12 bases. Trimming at V came to 5 bases and at J to 4 bases, leaving 9 bases not matched to a gene. In germline, CDR1 is SGHNT, CDR2 YYREEE (reference sequence). CDR3 length: 16 residues. The CDR3 spells CASRSLAGGPGETQYF. In DNA, the CDR3 is TGTGCCAGCAGGTCGCTAGCGGGGGGGCCAGGAGAGACCCAGTACTTC.

This chain joins TRBV11-2 and TRBJ2-7; weak D call: TRBD1 (5 bases). Trimming shortened V by 5 bases and J by 0 bases, and 14 bases separated the two germline ends. The germline CDR1 and CDR2 sequences are SGHAT and FQNNGV. CDR3 length: 15 amino acids. CDR3 loop: CASSQQAESSYEQYF. CDR3 coding DNA: TGTGCCAGCAGCCAACAGGCCGAAAGCTCCTACGAGCAGTACTTC.

This clone was found a few times. This rearrangement joins TRBV12-5 to TRBJ1-4; a possible D gene is TRBD1 (6 bases). The V and J ends lost 1 base and 2 bases respectively, with 17 bases between them. Germline V gene lookup returns CDR1 LGHNT and CDR2 FRNRAP. This CDR3 is 18 amino acids long. As DNA, the CDR3 is TGTGCTAGTGGTTTGGCTACAGATTTCAGGGGTACTAATGAAAAACTGTTTTTT. Translated, it gives CASGLATDFRGTNEKLFF.

The chain recombines TRBV27 with TRBJ1-5; D gene ambiguous. V was cut by 2 bases and J by 5 bases, with 7 bases left in between. The CDR3 consists of 13 residues. Germline lookup yields CDR1 MNHEY and CDR2 SMNVEV (reference sequence). The chain's CDR3 is CASSLVEDQPQHF. The CDR3 DNA sequence: TGTGCCAGCAGTTTAGTAGAAGATCAGCCCCAGCATTTT.

The genes are TRBV28 and TRBJ1-4; no reliable D call. Germline CDR1 is MDHEN and CDR2 is SYDVKM. V was cut by 1 base and J by 7 bases, with 10 bases left in between. The CDR3 extends over 14 amino acids. CDR3 in amino acids: CASSLFPRIEKLFF. The CDR3 nucleotides read TGTGCCAGCAGTTTATTCCCCCGTATTGAAAAACTGTTTTTT.

The chain combines TRBV9 with TRBJ1-5; no firm D call. Germline V lookup: CDR1 SGDLS, CDR2 YYNGEE. This CDR3 has 13 amino acids. The V end was cut by 4 bases, the J end by 10 bases, with 15 bases between. The CDR3 DNA follows: TGTGCCAGCAGCCCCAGTTCGACTGCCCCCCAGCATTTT. Its protein product is CASSPSSTAPQHF.

The chain recombines TRBV9 with TRBJ1-4; D is perhaps TRBD1 (6 bases). Germline CDR1 is SGDLS and CDR2 is YYNGEE. CDR3 length: 15 residues. Trimming took off 0 bases at V and 8 bases at J, with 14 bases between the two ends. The DNA of the CDR3 is TGTGCCAGCAGCGTAGCGGCAGGGGTGGTGGAAAAACTGTTTTTT. Protein: CASSVAAGVVEKLFF.

This clone was found a few times. This rearrangement joins TRBV6-1 to TRBJ1-5; 8 positions agree with TRBD1. Germline trimming cut 0 bases from V and 5 bases from J; bases unmatched to any gene: 3. This CDR3 spans 15 amino acids. Germline loops: CDR1 MNHNS, CDR2 SASEGT. This CDR3 reads CASSEASGGYQPQHF. The CDR3 nucleotides read TGTGCCAGCAGTGAAGCTTCAGGGGGCTATCAGCCCCAGCATTTT.

V usage is TRBV12-5 and J usage is TRBJ1-1; no reliable D call. V lost 6 bases and J lost 1, with 9 bases in between. The CDR3 covers 13 residues. Germline CDR1 LGHNT, CDR2 FRNRAP. The CDR3 nucleotides are TGTGCTAGTGGCCCTGACTGGAACACTGAAGCTTTCTTT. This gives the protein CASGPDWNTEAFF.

The chain is built from TRBV6-1 and TRBJ2-7, with 7 bases that match TRBD2. V lost 6 bases to trimming and J lost 0 bases; unmatched junction nucleotides: 8. Germline assignment: CDR1 MNHNS and CDR2 SASEGT. This CDR3 contains 15 residues. CDR3 DNA sequence: TGTGCCAGCAGGCTCGGCGGGGGAACCTCCTACGAGCAGTACTTC. This gives the protein CASRLGGGTSYEQYF.